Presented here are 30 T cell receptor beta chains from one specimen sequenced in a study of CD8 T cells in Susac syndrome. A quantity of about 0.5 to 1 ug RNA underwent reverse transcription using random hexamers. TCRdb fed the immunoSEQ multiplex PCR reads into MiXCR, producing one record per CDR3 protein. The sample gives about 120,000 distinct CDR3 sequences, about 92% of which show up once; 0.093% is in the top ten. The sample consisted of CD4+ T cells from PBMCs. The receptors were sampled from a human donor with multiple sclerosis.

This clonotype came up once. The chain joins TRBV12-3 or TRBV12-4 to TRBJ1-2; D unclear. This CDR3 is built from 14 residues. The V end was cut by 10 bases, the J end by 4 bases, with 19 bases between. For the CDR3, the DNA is TGTGCCACCTCTCGTGAAGCCGTTTCCTATGGCTACACCTTC. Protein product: CATSREAVSYGYTF.

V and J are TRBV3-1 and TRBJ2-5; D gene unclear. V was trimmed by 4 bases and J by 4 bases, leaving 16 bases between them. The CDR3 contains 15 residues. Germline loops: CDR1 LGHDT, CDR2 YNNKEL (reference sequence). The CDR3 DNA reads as TGTGCCAGCAGCCGGGCCCGGGCCCCCCCAGAGACCCAGTACTTC. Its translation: CASSRARAPPETQYF.

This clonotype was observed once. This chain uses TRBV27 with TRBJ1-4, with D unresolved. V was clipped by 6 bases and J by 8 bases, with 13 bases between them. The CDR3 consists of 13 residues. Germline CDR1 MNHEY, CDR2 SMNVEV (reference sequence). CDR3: CASRRQSYEKLFF. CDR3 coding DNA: TGTGCCAGCAGGCGCCAGTCATACGAAAAACTGTTTTTT.

The CDR3 DNA sequence: TGTGCCAGCAGCCACTCCTCGGGGGACTTAGAGTACTTC. Amino acid sequence: CASSHSSGDLEYF. The chain uses TRBV3-1 and TRBJ2-7, with TRBD2 as a possible D gene (6 bases). Germline V gene lookup returns CDR1 LGHDT and CDR2 YNNKEL (reference sequence). V was clipped by 3 bases and J by 11 bases, with 17 bases between them. This CDR3 comprises 13 residues.

CDR3 region: CASSPTESSYEQYF. CDR3 sequence (DNA): TGTGCCAGCAGCCCGACAGAGAGCTCCTACGAGCAGTACTTC. The J gene is TRBJ2-7, the V gene TRBV5-4; D may be TRBD1 (5 bases). This CDR3 region has 14 residues. Between the trimmed V and J ends, which lost 4 bases and 0 bases, there was a span of 11 bases. CDR1 is SGHNT and CDR2 is YYREEE in the germline V gene (reference sequence).

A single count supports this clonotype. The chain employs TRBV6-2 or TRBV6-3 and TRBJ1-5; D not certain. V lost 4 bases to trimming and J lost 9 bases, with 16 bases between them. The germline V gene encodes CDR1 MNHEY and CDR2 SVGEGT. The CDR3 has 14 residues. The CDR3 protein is CASSSETLGRPQHF. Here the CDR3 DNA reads TGTGCCAGCAGTTCCGAGACTCTGGGAAGGCCCCAGCATTTT.

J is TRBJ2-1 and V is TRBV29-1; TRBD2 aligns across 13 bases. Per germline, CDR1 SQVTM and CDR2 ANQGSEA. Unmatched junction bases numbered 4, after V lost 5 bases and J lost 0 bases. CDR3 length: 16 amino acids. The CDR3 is CSVTGLAGASYNEQFF. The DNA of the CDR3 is TGCAGCGTTACCGGACTAGCGGGGGCCTCCTACAATGAGCAGTTCTTC.

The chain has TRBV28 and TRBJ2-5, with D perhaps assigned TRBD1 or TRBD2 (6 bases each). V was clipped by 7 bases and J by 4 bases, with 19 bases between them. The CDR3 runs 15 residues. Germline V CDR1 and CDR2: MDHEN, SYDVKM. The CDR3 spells CASIPGGGGPETQYF. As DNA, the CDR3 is TGTGCCAGCATTCCAGGCGGAGGGGGACCAGAGACCCAGTACTTC.

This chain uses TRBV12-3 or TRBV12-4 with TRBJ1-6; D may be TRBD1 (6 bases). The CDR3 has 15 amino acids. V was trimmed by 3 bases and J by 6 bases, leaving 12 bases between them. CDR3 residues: CASSLGRGFNSPLHF. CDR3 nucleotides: TGTGCCAGCAGTTTGGGCAGGGGCTTTAATTCACCCCTCCACTTT.

The CDR3 DNA is TGTGCCAGCAGCGACATTGGGGGAGCGGGGAACAATGAGCAGTTCTTC. Protein sequence: CASSDIGGAGNNEQFF. The chain recombines TRBV5-4 with TRBJ2-1; 7 bases are shared with TRBD2. CDR1 and CDR2 from the germline V gene are SGHNT and YYREEE (reference sequence). The trim removed 4 bases at V and 5 bases at J, leaving 12 bases unmatched. The CDR3 totals 16 residues.

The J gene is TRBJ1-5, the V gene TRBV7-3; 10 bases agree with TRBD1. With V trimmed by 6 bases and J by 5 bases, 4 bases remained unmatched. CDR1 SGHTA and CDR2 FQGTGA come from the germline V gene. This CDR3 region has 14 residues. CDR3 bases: TGTGCCAGCAGTCGGACAGGGGGTGATCAGCCCCAGCATTTT. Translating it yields CASSRTGGDQPQHF.

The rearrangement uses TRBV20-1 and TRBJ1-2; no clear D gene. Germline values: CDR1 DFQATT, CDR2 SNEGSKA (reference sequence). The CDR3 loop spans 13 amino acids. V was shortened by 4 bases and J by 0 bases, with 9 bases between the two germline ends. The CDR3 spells CSAKLGANYGYTF. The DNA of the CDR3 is TGCAGTGCTAAGTTGGGAGCTAACTATGGCTACACCTTC.

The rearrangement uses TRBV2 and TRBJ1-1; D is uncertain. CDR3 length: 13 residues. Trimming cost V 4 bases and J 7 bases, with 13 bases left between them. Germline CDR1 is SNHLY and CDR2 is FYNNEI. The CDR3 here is CASSVWGSVEAFF. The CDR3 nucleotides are TGTGCCAGCAGTGTTTGGGGTTCGGTTGAAGCTTTCTTT.

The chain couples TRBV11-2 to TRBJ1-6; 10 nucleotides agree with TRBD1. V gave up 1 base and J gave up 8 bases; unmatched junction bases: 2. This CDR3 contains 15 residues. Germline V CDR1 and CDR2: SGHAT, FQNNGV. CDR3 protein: CASSLVGTGDSPLHF. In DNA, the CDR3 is TGTGCCAGCAGCTTAGTTGGGACAGGGGATTCACCCCTCCACTTT. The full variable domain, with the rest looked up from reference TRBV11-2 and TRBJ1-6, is EAGVAQSPRYKIIEKRQSVAFWCNPISGHATLYWYQQILGQGPKLLIQFQNNGVVDDSQLPKDRFSAERLKGVDSTLKIQPAKLEDSAVYLCASSLVGTGDSPLHFGNGTRLTVT.

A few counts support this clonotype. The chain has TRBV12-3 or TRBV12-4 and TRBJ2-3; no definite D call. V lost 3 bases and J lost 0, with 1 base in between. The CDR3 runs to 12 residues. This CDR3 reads CASSFSTDTQYF. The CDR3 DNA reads TGTGCCAGCAGTTTTAGCACAGATACGCAGTATTTT.

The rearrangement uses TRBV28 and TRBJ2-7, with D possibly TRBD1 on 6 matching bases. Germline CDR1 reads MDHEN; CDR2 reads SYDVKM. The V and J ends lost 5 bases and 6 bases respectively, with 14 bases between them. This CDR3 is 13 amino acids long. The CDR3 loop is CASSPPWGREQYF. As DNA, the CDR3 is TGTGCCAGCAGTCCCCCGTGGGGGCGCGAGCAGTACTTC. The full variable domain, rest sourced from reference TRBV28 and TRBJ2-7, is DVKVTQSSRYLVKRTGEKVFLECVQDMDHENMFWYRQDPGLGLRLIYFSYDVKMKEKGDIPEGYSVSREKKERFSLILESASTNQTSMYLCASSPPWGREQYFGPGTRLTVT.

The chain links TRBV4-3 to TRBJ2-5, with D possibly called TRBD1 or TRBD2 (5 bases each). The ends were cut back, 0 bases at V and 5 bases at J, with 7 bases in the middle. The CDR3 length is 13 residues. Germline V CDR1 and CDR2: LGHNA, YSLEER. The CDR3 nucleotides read TGCGCCAGCAGCCAAGAAGGGACGGAGACCCAGTACTTC. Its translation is CASSQEGTETQYF.

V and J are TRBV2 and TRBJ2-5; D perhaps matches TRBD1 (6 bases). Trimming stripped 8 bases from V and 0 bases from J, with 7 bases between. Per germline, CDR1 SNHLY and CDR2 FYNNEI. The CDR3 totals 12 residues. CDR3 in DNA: TGTGCCAGCCGACAGGACCAAGAGACCCAGTACTTC. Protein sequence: CASRQDQETQYF.

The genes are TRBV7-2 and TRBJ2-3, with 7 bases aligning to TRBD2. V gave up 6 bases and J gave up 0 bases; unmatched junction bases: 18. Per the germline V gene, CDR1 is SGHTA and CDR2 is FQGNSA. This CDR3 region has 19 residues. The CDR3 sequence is CASSLGGGAGVRSTDTQYF. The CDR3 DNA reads TGTGCCAGCAGTCTAGGAGGAGGGGCGGGGGTTCGGAGCACAGATACGCAGTATTTT.

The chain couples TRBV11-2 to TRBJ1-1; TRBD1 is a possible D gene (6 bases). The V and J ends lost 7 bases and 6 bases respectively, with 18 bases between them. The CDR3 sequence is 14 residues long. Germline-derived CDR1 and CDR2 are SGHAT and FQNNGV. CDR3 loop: CASTRWGRGAEAFF. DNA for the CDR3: TGTGCCAGCACGCGATGGGGGCGGGGCGCTGAAGCTTTCTTT.

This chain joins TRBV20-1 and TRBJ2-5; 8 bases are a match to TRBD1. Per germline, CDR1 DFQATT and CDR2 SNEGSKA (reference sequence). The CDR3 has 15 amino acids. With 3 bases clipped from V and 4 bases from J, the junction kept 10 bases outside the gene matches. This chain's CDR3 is CSASTPTQGAETQYF. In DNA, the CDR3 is TGCAGTGCTAGTACTCCCACCCAGGGGGCAGAGACCCAGTACTTC.

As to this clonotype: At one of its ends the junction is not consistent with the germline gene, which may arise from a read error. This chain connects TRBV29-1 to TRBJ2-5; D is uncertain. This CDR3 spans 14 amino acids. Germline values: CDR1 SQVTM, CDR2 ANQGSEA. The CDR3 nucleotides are TGCAGCGTTGAAGATCTAGAGTACCAAGGGACCCAGTACTTC. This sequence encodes CSVEDLEYQGTQYF. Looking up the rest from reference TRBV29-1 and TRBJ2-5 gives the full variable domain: SAVISQKPSRDICQRGTSLTIQCQVDSQVTMMFWYRQQPGQSLTLIATANQGSEATYESGFVIDKFPISRPNLTFSTLTVSNMSPEDSSIYLCSVEDLEYQGTQYFGPGTRLLVL.

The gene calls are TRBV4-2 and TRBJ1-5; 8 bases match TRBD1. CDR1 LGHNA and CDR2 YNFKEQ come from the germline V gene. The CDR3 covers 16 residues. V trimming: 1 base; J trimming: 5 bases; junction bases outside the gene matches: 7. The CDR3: CASSQGYGQGHQPQHF. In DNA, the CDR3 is TGTGCCAGCAGCCAAGGCTACGGACAGGGACATCAGCCCCAGCATTTT.

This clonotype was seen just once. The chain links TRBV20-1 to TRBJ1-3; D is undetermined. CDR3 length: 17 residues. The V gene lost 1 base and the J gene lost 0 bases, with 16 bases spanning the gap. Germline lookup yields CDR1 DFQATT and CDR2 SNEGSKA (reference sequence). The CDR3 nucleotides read TGCAGTGCTAGAGTCTCGGAGGGCGCCTACTCTGGAAACACCATATATTTT. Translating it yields CSARVSEGAYSGNTIYF.

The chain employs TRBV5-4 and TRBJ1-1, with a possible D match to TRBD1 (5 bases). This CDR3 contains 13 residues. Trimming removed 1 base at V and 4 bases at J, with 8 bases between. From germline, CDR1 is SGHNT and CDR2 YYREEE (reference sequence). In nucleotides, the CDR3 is TGTGCCAGCAGCTTGTTGGGGGGCACTGAAGCTTTCTTT. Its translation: CASSLLGGTEAFF.

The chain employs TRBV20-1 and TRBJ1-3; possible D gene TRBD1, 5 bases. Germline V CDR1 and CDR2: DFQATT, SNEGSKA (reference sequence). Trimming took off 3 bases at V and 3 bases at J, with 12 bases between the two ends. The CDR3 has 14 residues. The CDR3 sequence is CSASPGRLGNTIYF. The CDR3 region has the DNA TGCAGTGCTAGTCCGGGGCGACTTGGAAACACCATATATTTT.

The CDR3 sequence: CASSLASPSYEQYF. CDR3 DNA: TGTGCCAGCAGCTTAGCGAGTCCCTCCTACGAGCAGTACTTC. The V gene is TRBV7-2, the J gene TRBJ2-7; D gene ambiguous. CDR1 and CDR2 from the germline V gene are SGHTA and FQGNSA. This CDR3 has 14 amino acids. Trimming took 0 bases from V and 0 from J, leaving 6 bases between them.

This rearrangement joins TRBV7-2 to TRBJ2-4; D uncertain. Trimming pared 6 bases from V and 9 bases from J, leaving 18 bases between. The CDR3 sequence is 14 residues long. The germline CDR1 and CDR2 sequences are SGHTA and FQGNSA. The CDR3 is CASSPTIPWGIQYF. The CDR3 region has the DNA TGTGCCAGCAGTCCCACGATTCCATGGGGCATTCAGTACTTC.

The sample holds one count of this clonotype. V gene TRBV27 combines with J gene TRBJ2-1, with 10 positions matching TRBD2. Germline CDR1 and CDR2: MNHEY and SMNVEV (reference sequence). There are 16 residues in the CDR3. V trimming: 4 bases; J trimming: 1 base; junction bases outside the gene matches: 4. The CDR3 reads CASSYNSGGSYNEQFF. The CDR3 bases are TGTGCCAGCAGTTACAATAGCGGGGGGTCCTACAATGAGCAGTTCTTC.

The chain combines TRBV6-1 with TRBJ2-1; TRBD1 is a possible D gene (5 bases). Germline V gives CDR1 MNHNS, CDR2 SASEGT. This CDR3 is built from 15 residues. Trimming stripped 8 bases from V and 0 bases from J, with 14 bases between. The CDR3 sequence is CASERQKSSYNEQFF. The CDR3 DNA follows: TGTGCCAGCGAGCGACAGAAGAGCTCCTACAATGAGCAGTTCTTC.